Listed below are T cell receptor beta chains from one sample, sequenced in a study of blood T cells in healthy people across ages. TCRdb called the 5' RACE reads again in MiXCR, with one record for every CDR3 protein. The sample lists some 1.8 million distinct CDR3 sequences, roughly two fifths occurring once. Sequenced: blood. These receptor sequences come from a human donor in good health. The CDR3 runs from the conserved cysteine through the conserved F or W. The order of the fields is V gene, J gene, D gene, CDR3 length, clone size, CDR3 DNA, CDR3 protein. The D gene is left open where the match is weak. Size is omitted from some rows. Given values are once, few, many or a class for expanded clones.

>TRBV9|TRBJ2-1|TRBD2|15|few
TGTACCAGCAGCGTTAGCGGGCGGAATAGGTATGAGCAGTTCTTC
CTSSVSGRNRYEQFF
>TRBV19|TRBJ2-1|TRBD1|14|few
TGTGCCAGTAGTCCGGACAGGGATTACAATGAGCAGTTCTTC
CASSPDRDYNEQFF
>TRBV20-1|TRBJ1-4|TRBD1|15|.
TGCAGTGCTCCGGAGGGGACAGACACTAATGAAAAACTGTTTTTT
CSAPEGTDTNEKLFF
>TRBV28|TRBJ2-3|.|22|once
TGTGCCAGCAGTTTAAAAGATCGTGCCCCGATTCAGGGGATCAAGGCCACAGATACGCAGTATTTT
CASSLKDRAPIQGIKATDTQYF
>TRBV5-1|TRBJ2-2|.|14|.
TGCGCCAGCAGCAAAGGGGGAAACACCGGGGAGCTGTTTTTT
CASSKGGNTGELFF
>TRBV10-3|TRBJ2-5|.|14|few
TGTGCCATCAGTGGAAGGGGGGGCGGAGAGACCCAGTACTTC
CAISGRGGGETQYF
>TRBV10-3|TRBJ2-3|TRBD2|15|.
TGTGCCGTTTTATTTAGCGGGCACGGCCCAGATGCGCAGTATTTT
CAVLFSGHGPDAQYF
>TRBV2|TRBJ1-3|.|12|once
TGTGCCAGCAGCAGCCAGGGAAACACCATATATTTT
CASSSQGNTIYF
>TRBV20-1|TRBJ2-1|TRBD2|22|.
TGCAGTGCTACGACTAGCGGGGGGCCGATAACATTATACATCGGGATATACAATGAGCAGTTCTTC
CSATTSGGPITLYIGIYNEQFF
>TRBV7-3|TRBJ2-3|TRBD1|15|.
TGTGCCAGCAGCTTCAGGGGGCAGAACACAGATACGCAGTATTTT
CASSFRGQNTDTQYF
>TRBV7-2|TRBJ1-4|TRBD1|17|.
TGTGCCAGCAGCTTAGACGGGGACAGGTGGTTGGGCGAAAAACTGTTTTTT
CASSLDGDRWLGEKLFF
>TRBV12-3/TRBV12-4|TRBJ1-1|.|13|few
TGTGCCAGCAGCCCCCAATCCGGGGCTGGAGCTTTCTTT
CASSPQSGAGAFF
>TRBV5-1|TRBJ2-5|.|13|many
TGTGCCAGCAGTTCGGGACCCCAAGAGACCCAGTACTTC
CASSSGPQETQYF
>TRBV28|TRBJ2-3|.|14|.
TGTGCCAGCAGGGATCGGTATTTCGCAGATACGCAGTATTTT
CASRDRYFADTQYF
>TRBV7-9|TRBJ2-3|TRBD1|14|many
TGCGCCAGCAGCTTGGGACAGCCCACAGATACGCAGTATTTT
CASSLGQPTDTQYF
>TRBV29-1|TRBJ2-7|.|13|few
TGCAGCGTCCCGGGACGCGGGGTCTACGAGCAGTACTTC
CSVPGRGVYEQYF
>TRBV7-2|TRBJ2-3|.|15|few
TGTGCCAGCAAACCCTACACCATAAGCACAGATACGCAGTATTTT
CASKPYTISTDTQYF
>TRBV5-1|TRBJ2-1|.|15|once
TGCGCCAGCAGCTTCGATCCGGACTCCTACAATGAGCAGTTCTTC
CASSFDPDSYNEQFF
>TRBV12-3/TRBV12-4|TRBJ1-1|TRBD1|13|.
TGTGCCAGCAGTTGGGACAGTCCGTCCCAAGCTTTCTTT
CASSWDSPSQAFF
>TRBV4-3|TRBJ2-5|TRBD2|15|few
TGCGCCAGCAGCCAACAGCGGGGGGGTGGAGAGACCCAGTACTTC
CASSQQRGGGETQYF
>TRBV29-1|TRBJ1-1|.|14|.
TGCAGCGTTATTACTGTACAGGGAGGGGCTGAAGCTTTCTTT
CSVITVQGGAEAFF
>TRBV20-1|TRBJ2-7|.|15|.
TGCAGTGCTAGGTCGGGTACAAGGCAAGGCTACGAGCAGTACTTC
CSARSGTRQGYEQYF
>TRBV20-1|TRBJ2-1|TRBD2|14|few
TGCAGTGCTAGAGGCCGACTAGCGTCGGATGAGCAGTTCTTC
CSARGRLASDEQFF
>TRBV9|TRBJ2-5|TRBD1|13|.
TGTGCCAGCAGCGTAGGCCAGGGGGCCGTGCAGTACTTC
CASSVGQGAVQYF
>TRBV7-2|TRBJ2-7|.|15|.
TGTGTCAGCAGTCTCCTAGGGACACATCTCCACGAGCAGTACTTC
CVSSLLGTHLHEQYF
>TRBV7-6|TRBJ1-1|.|14|.
TGTGCCAGCAGCTTACGGGGTTGGAACACTGAAGCTTTCTTT
CASSLRGWNTEAFF
>TRBV7-8|TRBJ1-2|.|19|.
TGTGCCAGCAGCCCACATCTGAGCCCGACAGGAACAATCTCCTATGGCTACACCTTC
CASSPHLSPTGTISYGYTF
>TRBV11-1|TRBJ2-3|.|15|few
TGTGCCAGCAGCTTAGGGAGATTTAGCACAGATACGCAGTATTTT
CASSLGRFSTDTQYF
>TRBV29-1|TRBJ2-7|.|13|few
TGCAGCGTTGACGCGGAAGGGACGGGCGAGCAGTACTTC
CSVDAEGTGEQYF
>TRBV21-1|TRBJ2-7|.|17|.
TGTGCCAGCAGCTCCCGCAGGTCCGGACAGTCCACCTACGAGCAGTACTTC
CASSSRRSGQSTYEQYF
>TRBV7-9|TRBJ2-4|TRBD1|15|many
TGTGCCAGCAGTCGGACAGGGGGTTCCAAAAACATTCAGTACTTC
CASSRTGGSKNIQYF
>TRBV20-1|TRBJ2-7|.|14|.
TGCTGTGCCAGAGGACTGGGGGGACCCTACGAGCAGTACTTC
CCARGLGGPYEQYF
>TRBV20-1|TRBJ1-1|TRBD1|18|.
TGCAGTGCTAGAGATCTGGGACAGGGGGTTTCCCTGAACACTGAAGCTTTCTTT
CSARDLGQGVSLNTEAFF
>TRBV5-1|TRBJ2-2|TRBD2|15|few
TGCGCCAGCAGCGGATCTAGCGGGAACACCGGGGAGCTGTTTTTT
CASSGSSGNTGELFF
>TRBV29-1|TRBJ1-5|.|14|.
TGCAGCGTTGGAGAAACAGGGACCAATCAGCCCCAGCATTTT
CSVGETGTNQPQHF
>TRBV6-2/TRBV6-3|TRBJ2-1|TRBD2|21|.
TGTGCCAGCAGTTACTCGTTGGAAGTAGCGGGGGCGCCTAGCTCCTACAATGAGCAGTTCTTC
CASSYSLEVAGAPSSYNEQFF
>TRBV5-1|TRBJ2-3|TRBD1|15|.
TGCGCCAGCAGCGAAAGGACAGGGGGCACCGATACGCAGTATTTT
CASSERTGGTDTQYF
>TRBV7-8|TRBJ2-1|TRBD1|13|.
TGTGCCGGAGCGCGTGGACAGGGGTATGAGCAGTTCTTC
CAGARGQGYEQFF
>TRBV7-9|TRBJ2-7|.|16|few
TGTGCCAGCAGCGCATTTACAGGGGGGGAAACCTACGAGCAGTACTTC
CASSAFTGGETYEQYF
>TRBV7-2|TRBJ2-7|.|13|few
TGTGCCAGCAGCCTCCACCGCAACTACGAGCAGTACTTC
CASSLHRNYEQYF
>TRBV7-2|TRBJ2-1|TRBD1|15|.
TGTGCCAGCAGCGGCCGACAGGGTGTTTACAATGAGCAGTTCTTC
CASSGRQGVYNEQFF
>TRBV9|TRBJ1-1|.|14|.
TGTGCCAGCAGCGTAGCTATGGAGAACACTGAAGCTTTCTTT
CASSVAMENTEAFF
>TRBV7-2|TRBJ2-1|TRBD2|15|.
TGTGCCAGCAGCCCCGGACTAGCGGGGGCCAATGAGCAGTTCTTC
CASSPGLAGANEQFF
>TRBV25-1|TRBJ1-5|.|14|few
TGTGCCAGCAGTGAATGGAGAAGCAATCAGCCCCAGCATTTT
CASSEWRSNQPQHF
>TRBV6-6|TRBJ2-3|TRBD1|14|.
TGTGCCAGCAAGCAGGGGGTATCCACAGATACGCAGTATTTT
CASKQGVSTDTQYF
>TRBV6-2/TRBV6-3|TRBJ2-4|.|16|few
TGTGCCAGCAGTTCCTATGGCGCTCTAGCCAAAAACATTCAGTACTTC
CASSSYGALAKNIQYF
>TRBV7-2|TRBJ1-2|TRBD1|14|many
TGTGCCAGCAGCTTTGACAGGGAGAGCTATGGCTACACCTTC
CASSFDRESYGYTF
>TRBV20-1|TRBJ2-3|.|14|few
TGCAGTGCTAGTTCGGCCCAACCCTTAGATACGCAGTATTTT
CSASSAQPLDTQYF